Presented here are 2 T cell receptor beta chains from one specimen sequenced in a study of blood T cell repertoires in COVID-19. Repertoires were generated with immunoSEQ multiplex PCR, while TCRdb's copy carries only in-frame clones and drops some. The sample has around 200,000 clones; about 90% are singletons. Specimen: peripheral blood. The origin of the receptors is a young man with active or convalescent COVID-19.

A few counts support this clone. This chain joins TRBV14 and TRBJ1-2; D uncertain. Germline values: CDR1 SGHDN, CDR2 FVKESK. V shed 1 base and J shed 2 bases, with 8 bases lying between them. CDR3 size: 14 residues. The CDR3 is CASSQGRENYGYTF. The CDR3 bases are TGTGCCAGCAGCCAAGGGAGGGAGAACTATGGCTACACCTTC.

This rearrangement joins TRBV19 to TRBJ1-5, with no clear D. CDR1 is LNHDA, CDR2 SQIVND, per germline (reference sequence). Trimming cost V 6 bases and J 0 bases, with 12 bases left between them. The CDR3 spans 15 residues. The CDR3 spells CASSPDMYSNQPQHF. As DNA, the CDR3 is TGTGCCAGTAGCCCTGACATGTATAGCAATCAGCCCCAGCATTTT.